Following are 28 T cell receptor beta chains from one sample sequenced in a study of cytomegalovirus exposure and HLA in healthy donors. Libraries were prepared by immunoSEQ multiplex PCR; TCRdb keeps only in-frame clonotypes and omits some of them. The sample has 71,000 or so clones; approximately 96% are singletons. What was sequenced was PBMCs. The receptors were sampled from a man between 18 and 29 years old in good health and CMV-seropositive.

The rearrangement uses TRBV7-6 and TRBJ2-5, with D tentatively TRBD2 (7 bases). In germline, CDR1 is SGHVS, CDR2 FNYEAQ. With 8 bases removed from V and 5 bases from J, the gap between germline ends came to 12 bases. The CDR3 totals 12 residues. The CDR3: CASGGAAETQYF. CDR3 bases: TGTGCCAGCGGGGGGGCGGCTGAGACCCAGTACTTC.

The J gene is TRBJ2-2, the V gene TRBV18; 7 bases line up with TRBD1. Germline V gene data show CDR1 as KGHSH and CDR2 as LQKENI. The junction had 5 bases not matched to a gene; V was cut back by 2 bases and J by 2 bases. The CDR3 is made up of 16 amino acids. CDR3 sequence (DNA): TGTGCCAGCTCACCAGAGGGACAGCTAAACACCGGGGAGCTGTTTTTT. Its protein product is CASSPEGQLNTGELFF. Using reference TRBV18 and TRBJ2-2 for the parts outside the CDR3, the full variable domain is NAGVMQNPRHLVRRRGQEARLRCSPMKGHSHVYWYRQLPEEGLKFMVYLQKENIIDESGMPKERFSAEFPKEGPSILRIQQVVRGDSAAYFCASSPEGQLNTGELFFGEGSRLTVL.

This chain connects TRBV7-6 to TRBJ2-3; 11 bases agree with TRBD2. CDR3 length: 17 amino acids. Germline trimming cut 1 base from V and 5 bases from J; bases unmatched to any gene: 8. CDR1 is SGHVS, CDR2 FNYEAQ, per germline. The CDR3 sequence: CASSLGLAGGLIDTQYF. The CDR3 nucleotides are TGTGCCAGCAGCTTAGGCCTAGCGGGGGGTCTTATAGATACGCAGTATTTT.

V usage is TRBV5-1 and J usage is TRBJ2-5, with 7 bases that match TRBD1. CDR1 is SGHRS, CDR2 YFSETQ, per germline. The CDR3 has 15 residues. The V segment lost 6 bases and the J segment 5 bases; nucleotides outside the gene matches: 13. CDR3 in DNA: TGCGCCAGCACCGGACCCCGACAGGGTGGGGAGACCCAGTACTTC. This encodes CASTGPRQGGETQYF.

V and J are TRBV10-3 and TRBJ2-7; TRBD1 aligns across 9 bases. The CDR3 totals 15 residues. Germline trimming cut 3 bases from V and 4 bases from J; bases unmatched to any gene: 7. The germline V gene has CDR1 ENHRY and CDR2 SYGVKD. The chain's CDR3 is CAISEVDRGTYEQYF. The CDR3 DNA reads as TGTGCCATCAGTGAAGTGGACAGGGGTACATACGAGCAGTACTTC.

This sequence joins TRBV7-2 and TRBJ1-3, with TRBD1 matching over 8 bases. This CDR3 contains 16 residues. CDR1 and CDR2 from the germline V gene are SGHTA and FQGNSA. V was pared by 3 bases and J by 0 bases, with 4 bases of the junction left unmatched. The DNA for the CDR3 is TGTGCCAGCAGCTTGGGACAGGCCCTCTCTGGAAACACCATATATTTT. Translated: CASSLGQALSGNTIYF.

The rearrangement joins TRBV29-1 to TRBJ2-1, with TRBD2 identical over 7 bases. Germline lookup yields CDR1 SQVTM and CDR2 ANQGSEA. Unmatched junction bases numbered 2, after V lost 4 bases and J lost 5 bases. CDR3 size: 12 residues. CDR3 DNA sequence: TGCAGCGTTGCTAGCGGTCACAATGAGCAGTTCTTC. As protein: CSVASGHNEQFF.

This clone is a singleton in its sample. The J gene is TRBJ1-1, the V gene TRBV2, with unresolved D. This CDR3 spans 14 amino acids. Germline lookup yields CDR1 SNHLY and CDR2 FYNNEI. V lost 10 bases to trimming and J lost 1 base, with 16 bases between them. The CDR3 loop reads CATEALAPNTEAFF. CDR3 DNA: TGTGCCACCGAGGCCTTAGCCCCGAACACTGAAGCTTTCTTT. The whole variable domain, remainder taken from reference TRBV2 and TRBJ1-1, is EPEVTQTPSHQVTQMGQEVILRCVPISNHLYFYWYRQILGQKVEFLVSFYNNEISEKSEIFDDQFSVERPDGSNFTLKIRSTKLEDSAMYFCATEALAPNTEAFFGQGTRLTVV.

This chain links TRBV19 with TRBJ1-3, with TRBD1 identical over 7 bases. V trimming: 3 bases; J trimming: 5 bases; junction bases outside the gene matches: 10. The CDR3 length is 16 residues. Germline values: CDR1 LNHDA, CDR2 SQIVND (reference sequence). The CDR3 DNA reads as TGTGCCAGTAGTATTCTACAGGGGCCGAGACGAAACACCATATATTTT. As protein: CASSILQGPRRNTIYF.

The V and J genes are TRBV30 and TRBJ1-1, with TRBD1 as a possible D gene (5 bases). Germline lookup yields CDR1 GTSNPN and CDR2 SVGIG (reference sequence). The CDR3 contains 14 residues. With 5 bases removed from V and 1 base from J, the gap between germline ends came to 14 bases. CDR3 in DNA: TGTGCCTGGGGAGGGACCCCCCCGAACACTGAAGCTTTCTTT. Translation gives CAWGGTPPNTEAFF.

The CDR3 coding sequence is TGTGCCAGCAGCTTAGAGGAGGGGGCCACGCAGTATTTT. Its protein is CASSLEEGATQYF. The chain couples TRBV7-8 to TRBJ2-3; D perhaps matches TRBD1 (7 bases). The CDR3 has 13 amino acids. The V and J ends lost 1 base and 9 bases respectively, with 11 bases between them. CDR1 is SGHVS and CDR2 is FQNEAQ in the germline V gene.

CDR3 region: CASSPTTGTGGEQYF. CDR3 in DNA: TGCGCCAGCAGCCCAACGACCGGGACAGGGGGCGAGCAGTACTTC. The chain is built from TRBV5-1 and TRBJ2-7; TRBD1 matches 11 bases. Germline CDR1 and CDR2: SGHRS and YFSETQ. The CDR3 totals 15 residues. The trim removed 4 bases at V and 6 bases at J, leaving 9 bases unmatched.

Here the CDR3 DNA reads TGCGCCAGCAGCCCTCAGACTAGCGGGAGGGAGACCCAGTACTTC. This encodes CASSPQTSGRETQYF. This chain links TRBV5-1 with TRBJ2-5, with TRBD2 matching 13 bases. J lost 5 bases, V lost 4 bases, and 5 bases had no gene match. CDR3 length equals 15 residues. CDR1 is SGHRS and CDR2 is YFSETQ in the germline V gene. Using reference TRBV5-1 and TRBJ2-5 for the parts outside the CDR3, the full variable domain is KAGVTQTPRYLIKTRGQQVTLSCSPISGHRSVSWYQQTPGQGLQFLFEYFSETQRNKGNFPGRFSGRQFSNSRSEMNVSTLELGDSALYLCASSPQTSGRETQYFGPGTRLLVL.

CDR3 nucleotide sequence: TGTGCCAGCAGCCCCCGTAATTATGAGCAGTTCTTC. Protein: CASSPRNYEQFF. The chain carries TRBV9 and TRBJ2-1; D is ambiguous. Looked up from germline, CDR1 is SGDLS and CDR2 is YYNGEE. The CDR3 spans 12 residues. Deletions cut 4 bases from V and 8 bases from J, with 10 bases between.

The rearrangement joins TRBV5-6 to TRBJ2-5, with D unresolved. The CDR3 runs to 13 residues. Germline CDR1 is SGHDT and CDR2 is YYEEEE. Trimming took off 4 bases at V and 1 base at J, with 8 bases between the two ends. In DNA, the CDR3 is TGTGCCAGCAGCATCGGGTCCCAAGAGACCCAGTACTTC. This sequence encodes CASSIGSQETQYF.

This sequence joins TRBV18 and TRBJ2-6, with 12 bases identical to TRBD1. The CDR3 loop spans 17 amino acids. J gave up 4 bases and V 6 bases, and 7 bases lay outside the gene matches. Germline CDR1 and CDR2: KGHSH and LQKENI. The CDR3, as DNA: TGTGCCAGCTCGCCCCGGGACAGGGGGCCCGGGGCCAACGTCCTGACTTTC. It yields the protein CASSPRDRGPGANVLTF.

DNA of the CDR3: TGTGCCAGCAGCTTAGATTGGGGGGAGACCTGGTACGAGCAGTACTTC. Translation gives CASSLDWGETWYEQYF. This sequence joins TRBV7-9 and TRBJ2-7; TRBD2 might be the D (6 bases). The germline CDR1 and CDR2 sequences are SEHNR and FQNEAQ (reference sequence). This CDR3 is built from 16 residues. The V end lost 1 base, the J end lost 4 bases, and 17 bases lay between the germline ends. Variable domain in full (rest from reference TRBV7-9 and TRBJ2-7): DTGVSQNPRHKITKRGQNVTFRCDPISEHNRLYWYRQTLGQGPEFLTYFQNEAQLEKSRLLSDRFSAERPKGSFSTLEIQRTEQGDSAMYLCASSLDWGETWYEQYFGPGTRLTVT.

This rearrangement joins TRBV5-1 to TRBJ2-7; perhaps TRBD1 as D (5 bases). The V end was cut by 4 bases, the J end by 0 bases, with 14 bases between. The CDR3 length is 15 residues. Germline CDR1 is SGHRS and CDR2 is YFSETQ. CDR3 in DNA: TGCGCCAGCAGCGACGGTCCCCAGGGCTCCTACGAGCAGTACTTC. Its translation is CASSDGPQGSYEQYF.

The V call is TRBV5-1, the J call TRBJ1-2; 8 bases align to TRBD1. CDR1 is SGHRS and CDR2 is YFSETQ in the germline V gene. The CDR3 spans 14 residues. V shed 3 bases and J 7 bases; nucleotides not matched to a gene: 8. CDR3 sequence (DNA): TGCGCCAGCAGCTCTACAGGGGGTTCGAGTGGCTACACCTTC. Protein sequence: CASSSTGGSSGYTF.

The V call is TRBV7-9, the J call TRBJ2-3; tentatively, D is TRBD1 (6 bases). Germline V CDR1 and CDR2: SEHNR, FQNEAQ (reference sequence). The CDR3 totals 15 residues. The V end was cut by 0 bases, the J end by 5 bases, with 12 bases between. The CDR3 sequence is CASSLAAGVLDTQYF. CDR3 coding DNA: TGTGCCAGCAGCTTAGCGGCAGGGGTTTTAGATACGCAGTATTTT.

The J gene is TRBJ1-1, the V gene TRBV19; TRBD1 might be the D (5 bases). The CDR3 extends over 13 amino acids. CDR1 and CDR2 (germline): LNHDA, SQIVND (reference sequence). V lost 4 bases, J lost 1 base, and 7 bases lay in between. CDR3 region: CASSRDRNTEAFF. CDR3 nucleotide sequence: TGTGCCAGTAGTAGAGACAGGAACACTGAAGCTTTCTTT.

The chain couples TRBV1 to TRBJ1-1; the table's D call of TRBD1 was not tested on the DNA. TRBV1 has pseudogene status. The CDR3 is 15 residues long. This CDR3 is CTSSQAGDSNTEAFF. CDR3 nucleotides: TGCACCAGCAGCCAAGCCGGGGACAGTAACACTGAAGCTTTCTTT.

This rearrangement joins TRBV11-2 to TRBJ2-3; 7 bases are a match to TRBD2. Germline CDR1 is SGHAT and CDR2 is FQNNGV. Trimming took 3 bases from V and 2 from J; bases not matched to a gene: 8. The CDR3 covers 16 residues. DNA of the CDR3: TGTGCCAGCAGCTTCCGATCCGGGACTACCACAGATACGCAGTATTTT. Translated: CASSFRSGTTTDTQYF.

This clone occurred a few times. The chain is built from TRBV12-5 and TRBJ1-3; 7 bases map to TRBD1. The ends lost 0 bases at V and 4 bases at J; junction bases unmatched: 12. This CDR3 is built from 18 residues. Germline CDR1 is LGHNT and CDR2 is FRNRAP. Here the CDR3 reads CASGLVLGANRGGNTIYF. Written as DNA, the CDR3 is TGTGCTAGTGGTTTGGTTCTTGGAGCGAACAGGGGAGGAAACACCATATATTTT. The variable domain in full, with the rest retrieved from reference TRBV12-5 and TRBJ1-3, is DARVTQTPRHKVTEMGQEVTMRCQPILGHNTVFWYRQTMMQGLELLAYFRNRAPLDDSGMPKDRFSAEMPDATLATLKIQPSEPRDSAVYFCASGLVLGANRGGNTIYFGEGSWLTVV.

The chain carries TRBV4-2 and TRBJ1-2; D is undetermined. The CDR3 extends over 15 amino acids. Germline V lookup: CDR1 LGHNA, CDR2 YNFKEQ. V lost 1 base and J lost 0, with 9 bases in between. For the CDR3, the DNA is TGTGCCAGCAGCCAAGGTACAGTTACTAACTATGGCTACACCTTC. This translates into CASSQGTVTNYGYTF.

This chain uses TRBV13 with TRBJ2-2, with TRBD1 matching over 8 bases. Germline loops: CDR1 PRHDT, CDR2 FYEKMQ (reference sequence). The trim removed 3 bases at V and 1 base at J, leaving 1 base unmatched. CDR3 length equals 15 residues. For the CDR3, the DNA is TGTGCCAGCAGCTTCGGGACAGGGAACACCGGGGAGCTGTTTTTT. Its translation: CASSFGTGNTGELFF.

The chain employs TRBV5-6 and TRBJ2-3; 10 bases match TRBD2. This CDR3 has 17 amino acids. Germline loops: CDR1 SGHDT, CDR2 YYEEEE. After removal of 5 bases from V and 5 bases from J, the junction contained 14 bases not matched to a gene. CDR3 amino acids: CASSRYSGRAMRDTQYF. CDR3 sequence (DNA): TGTGCCAGCAGTCGATACAGCGGGAGGGCCATGAGAGATACGCAGTATTTT.

The rearrangement links TRBV28 to TRBJ2-6; D remains ambiguous. This CDR3 is 14 amino acids long. Trimming shortened V by 3 bases and J by 1 base, and 4 bases separated the two germline ends. Per germline, CDR1 MDHEN and CDR2 SYDVKM. As DNA, the CDR3 is TGTGCCAGCAGTTTTATATCTGGGGCCAACGTCCTGACTTTC. Encoded protein: CASSFISGANVLTF.